Each of the 21 T cell receptor beta chains below was sequenced from the same sample in a study of blood T cell repertoires in COVID-19. Sequenced by immunoSEQ multiplex PCR; TCRdb stores in-frame clones only, minus some. Of about 68,000 clones listed, approximately 92% are singletons. The sequencing sample was made of peripheral blood. The receptors come from a middle-aged man with acute or convalescent COVID-19.

The chain combines TRBV5-1 with TRBJ2-1; D gene uncertain. CDR1 and CDR2 (germline): SGHRS, YFSETQ. Trimming took 5 bases from V and 0 from J, leaving 9 bases between them. CDR3 length equals 14 residues. The CDR3: CASRFPHSYNEQFF. In nucleotides, the CDR3 is TGCGCCAGCAGGTTTCCCCACTCCTACAATGAGCAGTTCTTC.

The gene calls are TRBV11-2 and TRBJ2-7, with 8 bases matching TRBD1. V lost 3 bases and J lost 4; bases outside the gene matches: 5. CDR1 is SGHAT, CDR2 FQNNGV, per germline. The CDR3 has 14 residues. The CDR3 region has the DNA TGTGCCAGCAGCTTCGGACAGGGCCAATACGAGCAGTACGTC. Translated: CASSFGQGQYEQYV.

V usage is TRBV7-9 and J usage is TRBJ2-1, with D unclear. The germline V gene encodes CDR1 SEHNR and CDR2 FQNEAQ (reference sequence). The CDR3 is 14 residues long. The ends were cut back, 7 bases at V and 0 bases at J, with 10 bases in the middle. CDR3 sequence reads: CASTQTGSYNEQFF. CDR3 in DNA: TGTGCCAGCACCCAAACCGGCTCCTACAATGAGCAGTTCTTC. The full variable domain, in which reference TRBV7-9 and TRBJ2-1 provide the parts outside the CDR3, is DTGVSQNPRHKITKRGQNVTFRCDPISEHNRLYWYRQTLGQGPEFLTYFQNEAQLEKSRLLSDRFSAERPKGSFSTLEIQRTEQGDSAMYLCASTQTGSYNEQFFGPGTRLTVL.

The V gene is TRBV24-1, the J gene TRBJ2-7, with a tentative D call TRBD1 (6 bases). The CDR3 extends over 12 amino acids. Germline V lookup: CDR1 KGHDR, CDR2 SFDVKD. The V end lost 9 bases, the J end lost 9 bases, and 17 bases lay between the germline ends. CDR3 coding DNA: TGTGCCACCGAGGACAGCCTTCTGGTGCAGTACTTC. Its translation: CATEDSLLVQYF.

The chain has TRBV12-3 or TRBV12-4 and TRBJ2-1; D is unclear. Trimming left V 3 bases short and J 7 bases short, with 7 bases between. The CDR3 loop spans 12 amino acids. The CDR3 nucleotides read TGTGCCAGCAGTTTTGCGAGGAATGAGCAGTTCTTC. As protein: CASSFARNEQFF.

The J gene is TRBJ1-4, the V gene TRBV5-6, with D perhaps matching TRBD1 (5 bases). Trimming took 3 bases from V and 2 from J, leaving 8 bases between them. The CDR3 is 14 residues long. Germline V lookup: CDR1 SGHDT, CDR2 YYEEEE. CDR3 loop: CASSYRTTNEKLFF. CDR3 sequence (DNA): TGTGCCAGCAGCTACAGGACCACTAATGAAAAACTGTTTTTT. The variable domain in full, with the rest retrieved from reference TRBV5-6 and TRBJ1-4, is DAGVTQSPTHLIKTRGQQVTLRCSPKSGHDTVSWYQQALGQGPQFIFQYYEEEERQRGNFPDRFSGHQFPNYSSELNVNALLLGDSALYLCASSYRTTNEKLFFGSGTQLSVL.

This chain's CDR3 is CATSDAGTGGRTLHF. The CDR3, as DNA: TGTGCCACCAGTGACGCCGGGACCGGGGGTAGGACCCTCCACTTT. The chain carries TRBV24-1 and TRBJ1-6, with TRBD1 as a possible D gene (5 bases). Looked up from germline, CDR1 is KGHDR and CDR2 is SFDVKD. The CDR3 has 15 residues. The V end was cut by 4 bases, the J end by 14 bases, with 20 bases between.

The chain joins TRBV6-2 or TRBV6-3 to TRBJ2-7; D is perhaps TRBD1 (6 bases). This CDR3 region has 16 residues. Trimming left V 2 bases short and J 2 bases short, with 16 bases between. The germline CDR1 and CDR2 sequences are MNHEY and SVGEGT. The CDR3: CASSYPEKGVTYEQYF. The CDR3 DNA reads as TGTGCCAGCAGTTACCCGGAAAAGGGGGTAACCTACGAGCAGTACTTC.

This chain links TRBV23-1 with TRBJ1-6; 7 bases match TRBD1. TRBV23-1 is filed as an ORF, its function uncertain. Trimming cost V 5 bases and J 6 bases; bases outside gene matches: 13. The CDR3 is made up of 17 amino acids. The CDR3 is CASSRKTGTAGNSPLHF. The CDR3 nucleotides read TGCGCCAGCAGTAGAAAAACCGGGACAGCCGGTAATTCACCCCTCCACTTT.

As DNA, the CDR3 is TGTGCCAGCAGTTCTGGGACAGGGATAAGACAGCCCCAGCATTTT. Protein: CASSSGTGIRQPQHF. The chain links TRBV27 to TRBJ1-5; 9 bases align to TRBD1. The length of the CDR3 is 15 residues. CDR1 is MNHEY and CDR2 is SMNVEV in the germline V gene (reference sequence). V was clipped by 4 bases and J by 7 bases; unmatched bases: 8.

This chain connects TRBV30 to TRBJ2-7; TRBD1 is a possible D gene (6 bases). V was pared by 3 bases and J by 5 bases, with 14 bases between. This CDR3 has 13 amino acids. The germline CDR1 and CDR2 sequences are GTSNPN and SVGIG (reference sequence). CDR3 region: CAWRRRGGNEQYF. CDR3 coding DNA: TGTGCCTGGAGACGCAGGGGCGGAAACGAGCAGTACTTC.

In this sample, this clone turned up a few times. This sequence joins TRBV6-5 and TRBJ2-5; perhaps TRBD1 as D (7 bases). The V gene's germline CDR1 is MNHEY and CDR2 SVGAGI. V shed 5 bases and J shed 0 bases, with 10 bases lying between them. This CDR3 region has 14 residues. CDR3 nucleotide sequence: TGTGCCAGCAGTATCAGGGGGGACCAAGAGACCCAGTACTTC. It yields the protein CASSIRGDQETQYF.

The chain is built from TRBV28 and TRBJ2-1, with TRBD2 matching 11 bases. The CDR3 loop spans 15 amino acids. Germline V gives CDR1 MDHEN, CDR2 SYDVKM. Trimming at V came to 5 bases and at J to 6 bases, leaving 6 bases not matched to a gene. This CDR3 reads CASSPASGRPNEQFF. The CDR3 DNA follows: TGTGCCAGCAGTCCCGCTAGCGGGAGGCCCAATGAGCAGTTCTTC.

This chain connects TRBV5-1 to TRBJ2-7; 8 bases are shared with TRBD1. The CDR3 is 12 amino acids. The germline CDR1 and CDR2 sequences are SGHRS and YFSETQ. V lost 5 bases, J lost 6 bases, and 4 bases stayed unmatched. The CDR3 is CASSLGQGEQYF. The CDR3 DNA reads TGCGCCAGCAGTCTCGGACAGGGCGAGCAGTACTTC.

V and J are TRBV6-5 and TRBJ2-7; the D gene is possibly TRBD2 (5 bases). This CDR3 spans 16 amino acids. The ends were cut back, 4 bases at V and 6 bases at J, with 22 bases in the middle. Germline assignment: CDR1 MNHEY and CDR2 SVGAGI. The chain's CDR3 is CASSFEAPGTAGEQYF. The DNA of the CDR3 is TGTGCCAGCAGTTTCGAGGCCCCCGGAACCGCGGGCGAGCAGTACTTC.

The chain links TRBV7-6 to TRBJ1-4, with D possibly being TRBD1 (6 bases). Trimming shortened V by 6 bases and J by 4 bases, and 18 bases separated the two germline ends. The CDR3 is made up of 16 amino acids. The V gene's germline CDR1 is SGHVS and CDR2 FNYEAQ. CDR3 sequence reads: CASSGAGRDINEKLFF. The CDR3 DNA reads as TGTGCCAGCAGTGGAGCGGGGAGGGACATTAATGAAAAACTGTTTTTT.

The V and J genes are TRBV7-2 and TRBJ2-1; D may be TRBD2 (8 bases). The CDR3 length is 16 residues. CDR1 and CDR2 from the germline V gene are SGHTA and FQGNSA. The germline V and J ends were trimmed by 6 bases and 8 bases, with 23 bases remaining between them. CDR3 protein: CASRRRDSGRSDEQFF. CDR3 sequence (DNA): TGTGCCAGCAGACGTAGGGACAGCGGGAGAAGCGATGAGCAGTTCTTC.

The V call is TRBV7-9, the J call TRBJ2-1, with D maybe TRBD1 (6 bases). Trimming took off 1 base at V and 5 bases at J, with 9 bases between the two ends. CDR3 length: 14 residues. The V gene's germline CDR1 is SEHNR and CDR2 FQNEAQ (reference sequence). CDR3 DNA: TGTGCCAGCAGCTTAGTTCAGGGGAACAATGAGCAGTTCTTC. This gives the protein CASSLVQGNNEQFF.

The chain joins TRBV30 to TRBJ1-1, with TRBD1 identical over 8 bases. CDR3 length equals 14 residues. Losses at the gene ends were 2 bases for V and 9 bases for J; bases not matched to a gene: 11. The V gene's germline CDR1 is GTSNPN and CDR2 SVGIG (reference sequence). The CDR3 is CAWSSDRGQMQAFF. The CDR3 bases are TGTGCCTGGAGTTCCGACAGGGGTCAAATGCAAGCTTTCTTT. Together with reference TRBV30 and TRBJ1-1, the CDR3 gives the full variable domain: SQTIHQWPATLVQPVGSPLSLECTVEGTSNPNLYWYRQAAGRGLQLLFYSVGIGQISSEVPQNLSASRPQDRQFILSSKKLLLSDSGFYLCAWSSDRGQMQAFFGQGTRLTVV.

The rearrangement links TRBV5-1 to TRBJ2-1, with 9 bases fitting TRBD2. Germline loops: CDR1 SGHRS, CDR2 YFSETQ. V lost 5 bases to trimming and J lost 6 bases; unmatched junction nucleotides: 9. The CDR3 consists of 15 residues. CDR3 loop: CASRSLAGQSNEQFF. In nucleotides, the CDR3 is TGCGCCAGCAGGTCGCTAGCGGGGCAAAGCAATGAGCAGTTCTTC.

V gene TRBV5-1 combines with J gene TRBJ1-4, with TRBD1 identical over 7 bases. V was pared by 2 bases and J by 3 bases, with 1 base of the junction left unmatched. This CDR3 has 14 amino acids. Germline V gene data show CDR1 as SGHRS and CDR2 as YFSETQ. CDR3 nucleotides: TGCGCCAGCAGCTTCGGGACAGCTAATGAAAAACTGTTTTTT. Its protein is CASSFGTANEKLFF.